This T cell receptor beta chain was obtained from a study of cytomegalovirus exposure and HLA in healthy donors. Turning to the study itself: Roughly 80 million unique TCRs from HLA-typed donors made up an early data release.

This CDR3 is 15 amino acids long. Losses at the gene ends were 1 base for V and 7 bases for J; bases not matched to a gene: 5. CDR1 is LNHDA and CDR2 is SQIVND in the germline V gene (reference sequence). General study findings and limits: According to the study, 150 to 200 TCR beta chains were cytomegalovirus-associated. The authors later found most CMV-associated TCR beta chains appeared HLA-restricted.

The PCR made use of 60 Vbeta and 13 Jbeta primers. Only in-frame clones appear in the TCRdb table, and some are missing; sequencing was by immunoSEQ multiplex PCR. The sample yields 100,000 to 150,000 clones, more than 75% seen once. With respect to this clone: Its antigen is still unknown.

The specimen was PBMCs. The clonotype was recovered from a woman aged 45-59 years in good health and CMV-seropositive. The chain carries TRBV19 and TRBJ1-5; TRBD1 agrees at 9 bases. CDR3 sequence (DNA): TGTGCCAGTAGTATAGCGGGGACAGGGAAACAGCCCCAGCATTTT. Residues: CASSIAGTGKQPQHF.